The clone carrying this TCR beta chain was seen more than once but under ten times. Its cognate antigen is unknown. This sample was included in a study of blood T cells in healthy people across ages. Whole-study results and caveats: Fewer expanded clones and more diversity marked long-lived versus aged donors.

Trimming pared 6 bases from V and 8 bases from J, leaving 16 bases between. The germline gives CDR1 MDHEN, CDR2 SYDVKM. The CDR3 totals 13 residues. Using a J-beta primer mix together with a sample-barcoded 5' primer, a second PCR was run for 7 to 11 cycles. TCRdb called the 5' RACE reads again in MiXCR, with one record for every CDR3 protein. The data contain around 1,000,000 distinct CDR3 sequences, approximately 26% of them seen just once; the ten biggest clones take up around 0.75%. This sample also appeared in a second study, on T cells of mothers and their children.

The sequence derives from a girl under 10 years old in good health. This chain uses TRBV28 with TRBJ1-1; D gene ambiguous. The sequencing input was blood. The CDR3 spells CASSLGGGVEAFF. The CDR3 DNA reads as TGTGCCAGCAGCTTAGGTGGAGGCGTGGAAGCTTTCTTT.